A few counts support the clone carrying this TCR beta chain. Antigen specificity is unknown. The sample belongs to a study of cytomegalovirus exposure and HLA in healthy donors. Overall study findings and caveats: One later analysis reportedly identified an Asian-associated ancestry cluster that showed fewer N-insertions than the approximately 700-donor mean.

PCR primers comprised 60 Vbeta and 13 Jbeta primers. The assay was immunoSEQ multiplex PCR, and TCRdb's table has in-frame clones only and misses some. The table includes 150,000 to 250,000 clones, 75% to 85% detected once. The sample comprised PBMCs. The clonotype was recovered from a woman aged 45-65 years in good health and CMV-seropositive.

The CDR3 protein is CASSPQLGTGTEAFF. The CDR3 bases are TGTGCCAGCAGCCCACAGCTCGGGACAGGGACTGAAGCTTTCTTT. V is TRBV6-5 and J is TRBJ1-1; 9 bases match TRBD1. Germline CDR1 MNHEY, CDR2 SVGAGI. The CDR3 is made up of 15 amino acids. With V trimmed by 6 bases and J by 5 bases, 10 bases remained unmatched.